The rows below give T cell receptor beta chains drawn from one sample of a study of OX40 agonist ivuxolimab in advanced cancers. Measured with immunoSEQ multiplex PCR; TCRdb has only the in-frame clones, and not every one. Of around 88,000 clones listed, 92% are singletons. Sample: CD4+ or CD8+ T cells sorted from blood, taken in a trial of the OX40 agonist ivuxolimab. Receptors were obtained from an adult with an advanced solid tumor such as melanoma, head and neck, liver or kidney cancer. Each CDR3 is given with its conserved first and last residue. The D gene is left open where the match is weak. Expanded clones are given a class, and other clones once, few, many or no size at all.

J	V	size	D	DNA	CDR3
TRBJ2-3	TRBV2	NA	TRBD2	TGTGCCAGCAGTGTCGGGTCTAGCGGGCTCACAGATACGCAGTATTTT	CASSVGSSGLTDTQYF
TRBJ2-5	TRBV7-9	NA	NA	TGTGCCAGCAGCCCCCGGGTTCCGCAAGAGACCCAGTACTTC	CASSPRVPQETQYF
TRBJ2-5	TRBV19	NA	NA	TGTGCCAGTAGTATTTGGGCGGGTGGGGAGACCCAGTACTTC	CASSIWAGGETQYF
TRBJ1-2	TRBV5-4	NA	NA	TGTGCCAGCAGCCTGGGGGGGACACCGGATGGCTACACCTTC	CASSLGGTPDGYTF
TRBJ2-3	TRBV7-3	NA	TRBD2	TGTGCCAGCAGCTTAACCCGGACTAGCGGGAGTCGAAGGGATACGCAGTATTTT	CASSLTRTSGSRRDTQYF
TRBJ1-4	TRBV7-9	NA	NA	TGTGCCAGCAGACTACAGTGGGCACCGGAAAAACTGTTTTTT	CASRLQWAPEKLFF
TRBJ1-2	TRBV18	NA	TRBD1	TGTGCCAGCTCACCCCGGACAGGGGAAGGCTACACCTTC	CASSPRTGEGYTF
TRBJ2-7	TRBV11-2	NA	NA	TGTGCCAGCAGCTTAAGCCTCGAGCAGTACTTC	CASSLSLEQYF
TRBJ2-6	TRBV4-1	NA	NA	TGCGCCAGCAGCCAAGATCTTGGCGGGGCGAGGGGCTCTGGGGCCAACGTCCTGACTTTC	CASSQDLGGARGSGANVLTF
TRBJ1-2	TRBV5-1	NA	NA	TGCGCCAGCAGCTTGGTGGGTGACACCGCTTTGAACTATGGCTACACCTTC	CASSLVGDTALNYGYTF
TRBJ2-7	TRBV6-6	few	TRBD2	TGTGCCAGCTACCCGGGACTAGCGGGAGTCGGCTACGAGCAGTACTTC	CASYPGLAGVGYEQYF
TRBJ1-5	TRBV7-2	NA	NA	TGTGCCAGCAGCTTAGCTCCGGGGATAGGCGGGCCCCAGCATTTT	CASSLAPGIGGPQHF
TRBJ2-5	TRBV18	NA	NA	TGTGCCAGCTCACGGTTCGACAGCCAAGAGACCCAGTACTTC	CASSRFDSQETQYF
TRBJ1-1	TRBV30	NA	TRBD1	TGTGCCTGGAGTGGGGGACAGGGGTTCGCTGAAGCTTTCTTT	CAWSGGQGFAEAFF
TRBJ2-7	TRBV18	once	NA	TGTGCCAGCTCGGGTAGCTCCTACGAGCAGTACTTC	CASSGSSYEQYF
TRBJ2-2	TRBV6-5	NA	TRBD2	TGTGCCAGCACTATACTAGCGGGGGGTACCGGGGAGCTGTTTTTT	CASTILAGGTGELFF
TRBJ1-4	TRBV15	NA	NA	TGTGCCACCAGCAGAGATCGGGCGGAGAATGAAAAACTGTTTTTT	CATSRDRAENEKLFF
TRBJ2-5	TRBV6-5	NA	NA	TGTGCCAGCAGTCCCCGACCAGCGGGTGGGGAGACCCAGTACTTC	CASSPRPAGGETQYF
TRBJ2-7	TRBV30	NA	NA	TGTGCCTGGGGGACGGGCGCGGGCGAGCAGTACTTC	CAWGTGAGEQYF
TRBJ2-4	TRBV6-1	NA	TRBD1	TGTGCCAGCAGTTGGGACAGCAAAAACATTCAGTACTTC	CASSWDSKNIQYF
TRBJ1-5	TRBV19	few	NA	TGTGCCAGTAGTATAGTGGGACCATCAGACGGGCAGCCCCAGCATTTT	CASSIVGPSDGQPQHF
TRBJ1-1	TRBV7-8	NA	TRBD1	TGTGCCAGCAGCCCGAGACAGGGAGTGAACACTGAAGCTTTCTTT	CASSPRQGVNTEAFF
TRBJ2-7	TRBV2	NA	TRBD1	TGTGCCAGCAGTACGACAGGGGTGTTCGACGAGCAGTACTTC	CASSTTGVFDEQYF
TRBJ2-3	TRBV10-3	NA	TRBD2	TGTGCCATCAGTGGACGGCGACTAGCGGGGGCCCTTGCAGATACGCAGTATTTT	CAISGRRLAGALADTQYF
TRBJ2-5	TRBV6-1	once	TRBD1	TGTGCCAGCAGTGGGCTTACAGGGGGCAGCGAGACCCAGTACTTC	CASSGLTGGSETQYF
TRBJ1-5	TRBV4-2	NA	NA	TGTGCCAGCCAGCCCTATCAGGGGAACGATCAGCCCCAGCATTTT	CASQPYQGNDQPQHF
TRBJ2-6	TRBV2	few	NA	TGTGCCAGGCGGATTGGAGGCGGTGGGGCCAACGTCCTGACTTTC	CARRIGGGGANVLTF
TRBJ1-2	TRBV7-9	NA	TRBD1	TGTGCCAGCAGCTCGACAGGGAACTATGGCTACACCTTC	CASSSTGNYGYTF
TRBJ2-5	TRBV12-5	NA	NA	TGTGCTAGTGGTTTGTTAGGGAGGGAGACCCAGTACTTC	CASGLLGRETQYF
TRBJ1-3	TRBV6-5	NA	NA	TGTGCCAGCAGCCCTTTAAAGGTCCCTGGAAACACCATATATTTT	CASSPLKVPGNTIYF
TRBJ2-1	TRBV28	once	TRBD1	TGTGCCAGCACCGCAGGGGGCGCCTACAATGAGCAGTTCTTC	CASTAGGAYNEQFF
TRBJ2-3	TRBV7-9	NA	NA	TGTGCCAGCAGCTTTGGGTTTTTTCGGGCAGATACGCAGTATTTT	CASSFGFFRADTQYF
TRBJ2-5	TRBV5-5	NA	TRBD2	TGTGCCAGCAGCTTTAGCGGGGGGCCACAAGAGACCCAGTACTTC	CASSFSGGPQETQYF
TRBJ2-7	TRBV9	NA	NA	TGTGCCAGCAGCGTAAGCCCCGTAACACGGCACGAGCAGTACTTC	CASSVSPVTRHEQYF
TRBJ2-5	TRBV5-6	NA	TRBD1	TGTGCCAGCAGCCAACGGGACAGAGAGACCCAGTACTTC	CASSQRDRETQYF
TRBJ2-5	TRBV5-1	NA	NA	TGCGCCAGCAGCTTTTCCGGTGATCAAGAGACCCAGTACTTC	CASSFSGDQETQYF
TRBJ2-3	TRBV4-1	NA	TRBD2	TGCGCCAGCAGCCGATCAGGACTAGCGGATACGCAGTATTTT	CASSRSGLADTQYF
TRBJ2-2	TRBV5-1	NA	TRBD1	TGCGCCAGCAGCCCCACCGGACAGGGGGACACCGGGGAGCTGTTTTTT	CASSPTGQGDTGELFF
TRBJ2-1	TRBV7-3	NA	TRBD2	TGTGCCAGCAGCAAACCCGCCGTCGCGACTAGCGGGGGATCAACCTACAATGAGCAGTTCTTC	CASSKPAVATSGGSTYNEQFF
TRBJ2-1	TRBV29-1	NA	NA	TGCAGCGTTGAAATGAGGGCCGGATCCAATGAGCAGTTCTTC	CSVEMRAGSNEQFF
TRBJ1-2	TRBV6-5	NA	NA	TGTGCCAGCAGTTACGACCTAAACTATGGCTACACCTTC	CASSYDLNYGYTF
TRBJ1-1	TRBV27	few	NA	TGTGCCAGCAGTCTAACGAGAGGCACTGAAGCTTTCTTT	CASSLTRGTEAFF
TRBJ2-3	TRBV9	NA	NA	TGTGCCAGCACCCCCCCCTCACCCCGGGGGGCGGGATGCACAGATACGCAGTATTTT	CASTPPSPRGAGCTDTQYF
TRBJ2-1	TRBV6-5	NA	TRBD2	TGTGCCAGCAGAAGCGGGGGGGCCAACGATGAGCAGTTCTTC	CASRSGGANDEQFF
TRBJ1-1	TRBV9	few	NA	TGTGCCAGCAGGAAGGGCATCGGATCTGAAGGGACTGAAGCTTTCTTT	CASRKGIGSEGTEAFF